One sample yielded the 26 T cell receptor beta chains listed below, sequenced in a study of B cell selection in AIRE deficiency. Regulatory T cells were sorted as CD4+CD25hiCD127low/negative. The repertoire was sequenced with immunoSEQ multiplex PCR; TCRdb's copy has only in-frame clones and lacks some. The top ten hold roughly 0.8% of the sample, which has over 15,000 clones, about 92% seen once. Sequenced material: CD4+CD25+ Tregs sorted from PBMCs. These receptors came from a human donor in good health.

The rearrangement joins TRBV19 to TRBJ1-5; 7 bases line up with TRBD1. The CDR3 spans 13 residues. Germline V lookup: CDR1 LNHDA, CDR2 SQIVND (reference sequence). The junction had 5 bases not matched to a gene; V was cut back by 5 bases and J by 7 bases. The CDR3 coding sequence is TGTGCCAGTAGTTCAGACAGGGACCAGCCCCAGCATTTT. Its translation: CASSSDRDQPQHF.

The chain employs TRBV6-1 and TRBJ2-1; D uncertain. The CDR3 runs 16 residues. Between the trimmed V and J ends, which lost 4 bases and 0 bases, there was a span of 13 bases. The germline CDR1 and CDR2 sequences are MNHNS and SASEGT. CDR3 sequence: CASSGRFRSSYNEQFF. The DNA of the CDR3 is TGTGCCAGCAGTGGACGTTTCCGGAGCTCCTACAATGAGCAGTTCTTC.

The rearrangement links TRBV5-1 to TRBJ1-1; D is undetermined. Trimming shortened V by 2 bases and J by 6 bases, and 8 bases separated the two germline ends. The CDR3 length is 12 residues. CDR1 and CDR2 (germline): SGHRS, YFSETQ. CDR3 region: CASSFGGAEAFF. CDR3 DNA sequence: TGCGCCAGCAGCTTTGGTGGTGCTGAAGCTTTCTTT.

V usage is TRBV6-5 and J usage is TRBJ1-1; unclear D gene. Germline V gene lookup returns CDR1 MNHEY and CDR2 SVGAGI. Trimming shortened V by 6 bases and J by 4 bases, and 12 bases separated the two germline ends. The CDR3 covers 13 residues. CDR3 amino acids: CASSPGGGTEAFF. Written as DNA, the CDR3 is TGTGCCAGCAGCCCGGGTGGTGGCACTGAAGCTTTCTTT.

V usage is TRBV10-3 and J usage is TRBJ2-7; D not resolved. The germline V and J ends were trimmed by 5 bases and 0 bases, with 11 bases remaining between them. This CDR3 is built from 14 residues. From germline, CDR1 is ENHRY and CDR2 SYGVKD. CDR3 amino acids: CAISKVSSSYEQYF. The CDR3 DNA reads as TGTGCCATCAGTAAAGTTAGTTCCTCCTACGAGCAGTACTTC.

CDR3 DNA sequence: TGTGCCACCAGCAGAGATCTCACACAAAATCTCTATAGCAATCAGCCCCAGCATTTT. It codes for CATSRDLTQNLYSNQPQHF. The V and J genes are TRBV15 and TRBJ1-5; D not certain. CDR3 length: 19 amino acids. Looked up from germline, CDR1 is LNHNV and CDR2 is YYDKDF (reference sequence). Trimming cost V 0 bases and J 0 bases, with 18 bases left between them. Full variable domain (remainder filled in from reference TRBV15 and TRBJ1-5): DAMVIQNPRYQVTQFGKPVTLSCSQTLNHNVMYWYQQKSSQAPKLLFHYYDKDFNNEADTPDNFQSRRPNTSFCFLDIRSPGLGDTAMYLCATSRDLTQNLYSNQPQHFGDGTRLSIL.

This CDR3 reads CASSLGSGRVTDTQYF. The DNA for the CDR3 is TGCGCCAGCAGCTTGGGTAGCGGGAGGGTCACAGATACGCAGTATTTT. The chain employs TRBV5-1 and TRBJ2-3, with 11 bases lining up with TRBD2. CDR1 is SGHRS, CDR2 YFSETQ, per germline. This CDR3 region has 16 residues. The V gene end was trimmed by 0 bases and the J gene end by 2 bases; junction bases not matched to a gene: 2. Complete variable domain (other parts from reference TRBV5-1 and TRBJ2-3): KAGVTQTPRYLIKTRGQQVTLSCSPISGHRSVSWYQQTPGQGLQFLFEYFSETQRNKGNFPGRFSGRQFSNSRSEMNVSTLELGDSALYLCASSLGSGRVTDTQYFGPGTRLTVL.

The V gene is TRBV18, the J gene TRBJ2-5, with TRBD1 matching 9 bases. The CDR3 is 16 amino acids. Germline loops: CDR1 KGHSH, CDR2 LQKENI. The V and J ends lost 2 bases and 6 bases, in that order; junction bases with no gene match: 10. CDR3: CASSPYSTGGTQTQYF. In nucleotides, the CDR3 is TGTGCCAGCTCACCATACTCGACAGGGGGGACACAGACCCAGTACTTC. Supplemented by reference TRBV18 and TRBJ2-5, the full variable domain reads NAGVMQNPRHLVRRRGQEARLRCSPMKGHSHVYWYRQLPEEGLKFMVYLQKENIIDESGMPKERFSAEFPKEGPSILRIQQVVRGDSAAYFCASSPYSTGGTQTQYFGPGTRLLVL.

This chain links TRBV2 with TRBJ2-7; weak D call: TRBD2 (5 bases). Germline V lookup: CDR1 SNHLY, CDR2 FYNNEI. Between the trimmed V and J ends, which lost 5 bases and 5 bases, there was a span of 10 bases. The CDR3 runs 12 residues. CDR3 protein: CASSFRGNEQYF. The CDR3 bases are TGTGCCAGCAGTTTTCGGGGTAACGAGCAGTACTTC.

This clone was detected only a few times. The chain joins TRBV4-1 to TRBJ2-2; 12 bases match TRBD2. The CDR3 loop spans 16 amino acids. Germline V lookup: CDR1 MGHRA, CDR2 YSYEKL. V trimming: 1 base; J trimming: 5 bases; junction bases outside the gene matches: 2. The CDR3, as DNA: TGCGCCAGCAGCCAAGTGACTAGCGGGAGAACCGGGGAGCTGTTTTTT. Amino acid sequence: CASSQVTSGRTGELFF.

This clone was seen only once. This chain joins TRBV21-1 and TRBJ2-2; the DNA was not compared with TRBD2, the D call given in the table. TRBV21-1 is an annotated pseudogene. This CDR3 spans 18 amino acids. CDR3 amino acids: CASSKARLAGGLTGELFF. In nucleotides, the CDR3 is TGTGCCAGCAGCAAAGCACGCCTAGCGGGAGGGTTAACCGGGGAGCTGTTTTTT.

The chain recombines TRBV18 with TRBJ2-7; TRBD1 aligns across 7 bases. The germline V gene has CDR1 KGHSH and CDR2 LQKENI. The CDR3 totals 13 residues. After removal of 3 bases from V and 6 bases from J, the junction contained 5 bases not matched to a gene. CDR3 DNA sequence: TGTGCCAGCTCACCGGGACAGTTGAGCGAGCAGTACTTC. The encoded protein is CASSPGQLSEQYF. The full variable domain, rest sourced from reference TRBV18 and TRBJ2-7, is NAGVMQNPRHLVRRRGQEARLRCSPMKGHSHVYWYRQLPEEGLKFMVYLQKENIIDESGMPKERFSAEFPKEGPSILRIQQVVRGDSAAYFCASSPGQLSEQYFGPGTRLTVT.

V and J are TRBV9 and TRBJ2-3; D not resolved. Between the trimmed V and J ends, which lost 4 bases and 2 bases, there was a span of 8 bases. The CDR3 loop spans 13 amino acids. Per germline, CDR1 SGDLS and CDR2 YYNGEE. CDR3 DNA sequence: TGTGCCAGCAGCACTTATCACACAGATACGCAGTATTTT. Translating it yields CASSTYHTDTQYF.

The chain employs TRBV28 and TRBJ2-3; TRBD1 might be the D (6 bases). This CDR3 has 15 amino acids. Germline-derived CDR1 and CDR2 are MDHEN and SYDVKM. The germline V and J ends were trimmed by 0 bases and 5 bases, with 12 bases remaining between them. This CDR3 is CASSLWGALRDTQYF. The CDR3 DNA reads as TGTGCCAGCAGTTTATGGGGGGCGCTCAGAGATACGCAGTATTTT.

The J gene is TRBJ1-4, the V gene TRBV7-9; D gene ambiguous. This CDR3 has 15 residues. CDR1 and CDR2 (germline): SEHNR, FQNEAQ (reference sequence). The V end was cut by 5 bases, the J end by 8 bases, with 18 bases between. The CDR3 DNA reads TGTGCCAGCAGCGAAGGAGTCCTAATCGGGGAAAAACTGTTTTTT. Amino acid sequence: CASSEGVLIGEKLFF.

The V call is TRBV11-2, the J call TRBJ2-2; 8 bases are shared with TRBD1. This CDR3 is built from 15 residues. V shed 5 bases, J shed 5 bases, and the junction held 7 bases outside the gene matches. Per the germline V gene, CDR1 is SGHAT and CDR2 is FQNNGV. CDR3 in amino acids: CASSPWTGRTGELFF. DNA of the CDR3: TGTGCCAGCAGCCCTTGGACAGGGAGGACCGGGGAGCTGTTTTTT.

The V gene is TRBV28, the J gene TRBJ1-5; D is uncertain. Germline V gene data show CDR1 as MDHEN and CDR2 as SYDVKM. CDR3 length: 13 amino acids. The ends were cut back, 5 bases at V and 1 base at J, with 6 bases in the middle. In nucleotides, the CDR3 is TGTGCCAGCAGTAGGTTAAGCAATCAGCCCCAGCATTTT. It specifies CASSRLSNQPQHF.

The rearrangement uses TRBV2 and TRBJ2-3, with 8 bases matching TRBD2. This CDR3 spans 14 amino acids. Looked up from germline, CDR1 is SNHLY and CDR2 is FYNNEI. Trimming at V came to 6 bases and at J to 1 base, leaving 3 bases not matched to a gene. The CDR3 loop reads CASRISGGTDTQYF. The CDR3, as DNA: TGTGCCAGCAGGATTAGCGGGGGCACAGATACGCAGTATTTT.

This clone was seen just once. This rearrangement joins TRBV9 to TRBJ2-1; D gene unclear. V was cut by 2 bases and J by 1 base, with 22 bases left in between. The CDR3 contains 19 residues. Germline V gene lookup returns CDR1 SGDLS and CDR2 YYNGEE. The CDR3 region has the DNA TGTGCCAGCAGCGTTGGCCCGGTCCCAAGGGCCCTATCCTACAATGAGCAGTTCTTC. Amino acids: CASSVGPVPRALSYNEQFF.

The chain couples TRBV28 to TRBJ1-1; unclear D gene. The CDR3 covers 12 residues. Germline-derived CDR1 and CDR2 are MDHEN and SYDVKM. The V end lost 5 bases, the J end lost 8 bases, and 12 bases lay between the germline ends. As DNA, the CDR3 is TGTGCCAGCAGTGCCACGTGGGGAGAAGCTTTCTTT. Protein sequence: CASSATWGEAFF.

This clone was found a few times. The rearrangement joins TRBV5-1 to TRBJ2-2, with 11 bases that match TRBD1. Per the germline V gene, CDR1 is SGHRS and CDR2 is YFSETQ. With 4 bases clipped from V and 4 bases from J, the junction kept 9 bases outside the gene matches. The CDR3 loop spans 17 amino acids. The CDR3: CASSPGAGTGGTGELFF. The CDR3, as DNA: TGCGCCAGCAGCCCAGGGGCCGGGACAGGGGGCACCGGGGAGCTGTTTTTT.

V usage is TRBV5-1 and J usage is TRBJ1-4, with D maybe TRBD1 (5 bases). The CDR3 sequence is 16 residues long. Germline values: CDR1 SGHRS, CDR2 YFSETQ. V was shortened by 3 bases and J by 5 bases, with 17 bases between the two germline ends. CDR3 bases: TGCGCCAGCAGCTACGGACCGGGAGGGGAAAATGAAAAACTGTTTTTT. Translation: CASSYGPGGENEKLFF.

The chain carries TRBV2 and TRBJ2-5; 10 bases are a match to TRBD2. J gave up 3 bases and V 2 bases, and 3 bases lay outside the gene matches. Per germline, CDR1 SNHLY and CDR2 FYNNEI. CDR3 size: 15 residues. The CDR3 DNA reads as TGTGCCAGCAGTGAACTAACTAGCGGGGAAGAGACCCAGTACTTC. Translated: CASSELTSGEETQYF.

The V gene is TRBV6-5, the J gene TRBJ2-2; no firm D call. Germline assignment: CDR1 MNHEY and CDR2 SVGAGI. Deletions cut 6 bases from V and 4 bases from J, with 9 bases between. This CDR3 comprises 13 residues. CDR3 region: CASSLLGTGELFF. Written as DNA, the CDR3 is TGTGCCAGCAGCCTTCTCGGCACCGGGGAGCTGTTTTTT.

The chain couples TRBV20-1 to TRBJ2-7; the D is unclear. This CDR3 contains 11 residues. The germline V gene has CDR1 DFQATT and CDR2 SNEGSKA (reference sequence). V was shortened by 3 bases and J by 4 bases, with 7 bases between the two germline ends. CDR3 sequence: CSARTGYEQYF. The DNA of the CDR3 is TGCAGTGCTAGGACTGGTTACGAGCAGTACTTC.

A few counts support this clone. The CDR3 bases are TGTGCCAGCAGGACCGATAGCAATCAGCCCCAGCATTTT. It specifies CASRTDSNQPQHF. The V and J genes are TRBV2 and TRBJ1-5; D unclear. The CDR3 sequence is 13 residues long. CDR1 is SNHLY, CDR2 FYNNEI, per germline. Trimming left V 6 bases short and J 0 bases short, with 6 bases between.